This T cell receptor (beta chain) was identified during a study of cytomegalovirus exposure and HLA in healthy donors. Study-wide results and limits: Cytomegalovirus-associated TCR beta chains were listed, numbering around 150.

Turning to this clone: Its antigen is currently unknown.

It was with 60 Vbeta and 13 Jbeta primers that the PCR ran. Sequenced by immunoSEQ multiplex PCR; TCRdb stores in-frame clones only, minus some. The sample has 110,000 to 150,000 clones, 76% seen once. V gave up 2 bases and J gave up 1 base; unmatched junction bases: 0. This CDR3 has 15 residues. The germline gives CDR1 SGHVS, CDR2 FQNEAQ. The source is a woman between 40 and 55 years old in good health and CMV-seronegative. The gene calls are TRBV7-8 and TRBJ2-1; 9 nucleotides agree with TRBD2. The source material was PBMCs. CDR3 DNA: TGTGCCAGCAGCTTAAGCGGGGGGTCCTACAATGAGCAGTTCTTC. Translating it yields CASSLSGGSYNEQFF.